These 16 T cell receptor beta chains share one sample of origin, sequenced in a study of T-cell memory formation after mild COVID-19. TCRdb itself ran the 5' RACE reads through MiXCR, one entry per CDR3 protein. This repertoire shows 190,000 or so distinct CDR3 sequences, about a fifth found once; its top ten account for 23%. The sequenced material came from PBMCs or a T cell subset sorted from them (not recorded which). The receptor source for this set is an adult woman who had mild COVID-19 (a few samples of this study predate the infection). Cell type and time point are not known.

Points on this clonotype: This may be a read error: a much more frequent sequence differs by one nucleotide. The CDR3 does not end in the conserved phenylalanine or tryptophan, so this is likely a read error. The chain couples TRBV9 to TRBJ2-3; D call uncertain. From germline, CDR1 is SGDLS and CDR2 YYNGEE. V shed 4 bases and J shed 5 bases, with 5 bases lying between them. CDR3 length: 11 amino acids. CDR3: CASSLRDTQYI. The CDR3 DNA is TGTGCCAGCAGCCTTAGAGATACGCAGTATATT.

This clonotype was detected a few times. The chain carries TRBV15 and TRBJ2-5; D is possibly TRBD1 (5 bases). Germline CDR1 LNHNV, CDR2 YYDKDF (reference sequence). The CDR3 totals 13 residues. V was shortened by 9 bases and J by 4 bases, with 15 bases between the two germline ends. The DNA for the CDR3 is TGTGCCACAAGAAAGACAGATTTAGAGACCCAGTACTTC. It yields the protein CATRKTDLETQYF. The complete variable domain, with remaining parts taken from reference TRBV15 and TRBJ2-5, reads DAMVIQNPRYQVTQFGKPVTLSCSQTLNHNVMYWYQQKSSQAPKLLFHYYDKDFNNEADTPDNFQSRRPNTSFCFLDIRSPGLGDTAMYLCATRKTDLETQYFGPGTRLLVL.

The genes are TRBV20-1 and TRBJ1-3; D is uncertain. The CDR3 loop spans 12 amino acids. Deletions cut 0 bases from V and 2 bases from J, with 2 bases between. In germline, CDR1 is DFQATT, CDR2 SNEGSKA (reference sequence). In nucleotides, the CDR3 is TGCAGTGCTAGAGATGCTGGAAACACCATATATTTT. Its protein is CSARDAGNTIYF.

J is TRBJ1-1 and V is TRBV7-9; 8 nucleotides match TRBD1. CDR1 is SEHNR, CDR2 FQNEAQ, per germline (reference sequence). The CDR3 has 16 amino acids. After removal of 1 base from V and 0 bases from J, the junction contained 4 bases not matched to a gene. This chain's CDR3 is CASSLGGTGLNTEAFF. As DNA, the CDR3 is TGTGCCAGCAGCTTAGGGGGGACAGGACTGAACACTGAAGCTTTCTTT.

This chain uses TRBV7-9 with TRBJ2-7; D may correspond to TRBD1 or TRBD2 (6 bases each). Trimming stripped 5 bases from V and 2 bases from J, with 16 bases between. Germline CDR1 is SEHNR and CDR2 is FQNEAQ (reference sequence). CDR3 length equals 15 residues. Here the CDR3 DNA reads TGTGCCAGCAGCGGGGGGACATCCCAAACCTACGAGCAGTACTTC. Translating gives CASSGGTSQTYEQYF. Full variable domain (rest looked up from reference TRBV7-9 and TRBJ2-7): DTGVSQNPRHKITKRGQNVTFRCDPISEHNRLYWYRQTLGQGPEFLTYFQNEAQLEKSRLLSDRFSAERPKGSFSTLEIQRTEQGDSAMYLCASSGGTSQTYEQYFGPGTRLTVT.

CDR3 region: CASSAAEGPLHEQFF. The CDR3 bases are TGTGCCAGCAGTGCCGCGGAGGGCCCGCTCCATGAGCAGTTCTTC. The V gene is TRBV2, the J gene TRBJ2-1, with a tentative D call TRBD2 (6 bases). Germline lookup yields CDR1 SNHLY and CDR2 FYNNEI. Between the trimmed V and J ends, which lost 4 bases and 8 bases, there was a span of 18 bases. This CDR3 has 15 residues. Using reference TRBV2 and TRBJ2-1 for the parts outside the CDR3, the full variable domain is EPEVTQTPSHQVTQMGQEVILRCVPISNHLYFYWYRQILGQKVEFLVSFYNNEISEKSEIFDDQFSVERPDGSNFTLKIRSTKLEDSAMYFCASSAAEGPLHEQFFGPGTRLTVL.

This clonotype was counted only a few times. V gene TRBV25-1 combines with J gene TRBJ2-1; TRBD2 matches 14 bases. Per germline, CDR1 MGHDK and CDR2 SYGVNS. The V segment lost 3 bases and the J segment 10 bases; nucleotides outside the gene matches: 11. The CDR3 has 17 amino acids. CDR3: CASSDLMTSGRAGEQFF. DNA of the CDR3: TGTGCCAGCAGTGATCTCATGACTAGCGGGAGGGCCGGGGAGCAGTTCTTC.

The V gene is TRBV6-5, the J gene TRBJ1-4, with D hard to call. V shed 2 bases and J shed 5 bases, with 12 bases lying between them. Germline V gene data show CDR1 as MNHEY and CDR2 as SVGAGI. The CDR3 covers 15 residues. CDR3 sequence reads: CASSYIPSANEKLFF. In DNA form, the CDR3 reads TGTGCCAGCAGTTACATCCCTTCCGCCAATGAAAAACTGTTTTTT.

The V call is TRBV3-1, the J call TRBJ2-1, with TRBD2 as a possible D gene (6 bases). The V and J ends lost 0 bases and 8 bases respectively, with 11 bases between them. The CDR3 has 14 amino acids. CDR1 and CDR2 from the germline V gene are LGHDT and YNNKEL (reference sequence). DNA for the CDR3: TGTGCCAGCAGCCAAGAGGCGGGGTCAGATGAGCAGTTCTTC. Translated, it gives CASSQEAGSDEQFF.

The chain recombines TRBV4-2 with TRBJ1-3; D perhaps matches TRBD1 (6 bases). The CDR3 totals 15 residues. Germline assignment: CDR1 LGHNA and CDR2 YNFKEQ. V was clipped by 5 bases and J by 0 bases, with 11 bases between them. In DNA form, the CDR3 reads TGTGCCAGCAGCGCTACAGGGATCTCTGGAAACACCATATATTTT. It codes for CASSATGISGNTIYF.

This clonotype was detected once. The chain links TRBV5-1 to TRBJ2-2; D gene unclear. This CDR3 comprises 18 residues. CDR1 and CDR2 (germline): SGHRS, YFSETQ. V lost 1 base and J lost 1, with 17 bases in between. The CDR3 sequence is CASSLFINRPKNTGELFF. The CDR3 DNA follows: TGCGCCAGCAGCTTGTTCATCAATCGGCCAAAGAACACCGGGGAGCTGTTTTTT.

The chain employs TRBV9 and TRBJ1-1, with TRBD1 identical over 7 bases. Germline V CDR1 and CDR2: SGDLS, YYNGEE. V shed 0 bases, J shed 3 bases, and the junction held 2 bases outside the gene matches. The CDR3 has 14 residues. DNA for the CDR3: TGTGCCAGCAGCGTAGATGACAGGGACACTGAAGCTTTCTTT. It encodes CASSVDDRDTEAFF.

This clonotype was observed a few times. J is TRBJ2-7 and V is TRBV4-2, with no clear D. The CDR3 is 16 residues long. The V and J ends lost 0 bases and 4 bases respectively, with 16 bases between them. The germline V gene encodes CDR1 LGHNA and CDR2 YNFKEQ. Here the CDR3 DNA reads TGTGCCAGCAGCCAAGATCCTTTAGGCCCGACATACGAGCAGTACTTC. Amino acid sequence: CASSQDPLGPTYEQYF.

The chain couples TRBV29-1 to TRBJ1-1; no clear D gene. Trimming cost V 2 bases and J 0 bases, with 1 base left between them. The CDR3 contains 11 residues. CDR1 and CDR2 (germline): SQVTM, ANQGSEA. CDR3 amino acids: CSVELNTEAFF. The CDR3 DNA sequence: TGCAGCGTTGAACTGAACACTGAAGCTTTCTTT.

This clonotype was observed a few times. The rearrangement links TRBV7-2 to TRBJ2-7; TRBD2 agrees at 7 bases. The V segment lost 2 bases and the J segment 6 bases; nucleotides outside the gene matches: 13. This CDR3 contains 16 residues. Germline V lookup: CDR1 SGHTA, CDR2 FQGNSA. The CDR3: CASSLLTYPSGSEQYF. Written as DNA, the CDR3 is TGTGCCAGCAGCTTATTGACCTATCCTAGCGGCTCCGAGCAGTACTTC. Combining the CDR3 with reference TRBV7-2 and TRBJ2-7 gives the whole variable domain GAGVSQSPSNKVTEKGKDVELRCDPISGHTALYWYRQSLGQGLEFLIYFQGNSAPDKSGLPSDRFSAERTGGSVSTLTIQRTQQEDSAVYLCASSLLTYPSGSEQYFGPGTRLTVT.

The chain joins TRBV25-1 to TRBJ2-1, with D unresolved. Germline CDR1 and CDR2: MGHDK and SYGVNS. This CDR3 contains 15 residues. Deletions cut 3 bases from V and 6 bases from J, with 15 bases between. The CDR3, as DNA: TGTGCCAGCAGTGACCCTTCCCGGCCCCCCAATGAGCAGTTCTTC. It is translated as CASSDPSRPPNEQFF.